This T cell receptor beta chain originates from a study of OX40 agonist ivuxolimab in advanced cancers. Study-level information: Allowance was made for prior anti-PD-1, anti-PD-L1 or anti-CTLA-4 therapy, and about 44% had some.

Produced via immunoSEQ multiplex PCR; TCRdb's table is partial and in-frame only. The table includes 45,000 to 55,000 clones, roughly 80% detected once. Germline V gene data show CDR1 as LNHDA and CDR2 as SQIVND (reference sequence). The length of the CDR3 is 14 residues. V was cut by 5 bases and J by 7 bases, with 15 bases left in between. General study findings and limits: Expanded peripheral T-cell antigen specificity went undetermined.

Concerning this clone itself: What it binds is unknown.

The source is an adult with an advanced solid tumor such as melanoma, head and neck, liver or kidney cancer. This material consisted of CD4+ or CD8+ T cells sorted from blood, taken in a trial of the OX40 agonist ivuxolimab. The chain has TRBV19 and TRBJ1-5; a weak D match, TRBD1 (5 bases). The CDR3 nucleotides read TGTGCCAGTAGTCCCCGATGGGGGGAGCAGCCCCAGCATTTT. Protein sequence: CASSPRWGEQPQHF.